The 6 T cell receptor beta chains in this list originate from one sample, sequenced in a study of blood T cell repertoires in COVID-19. Assay used: immunoSEQ multiplex PCR; TCRdb lists only in-frame clones, some missing. The sample carries fewer than 250,000 clones, about 85% recorded once. Specimen: peripheral blood. These receptors were taken from a woman in her fifties or sixties with active or convalescent COVID-19.

The J gene is TRBJ1-2, the V gene TRBV7-9; TRBD1 agrees at 9 bases. CDR1 SEHNR and CDR2 FQNEAQ come from the germline V gene (reference sequence). With 2 bases clipped from V and 4 bases from J, the junction kept 5 bases outside the gene matches. The CDR3 has 15 amino acids. The CDR3 DNA is TGTGCCAGCAGCTTATTCGGGACAGGGAGCTATGGCTACACCTTC. Residues: CASSLFGTGSYGYTF.

This clone turned up a few times. The chain employs TRBV6-5 and TRBJ1-3; D gene uncertain. The CDR3 is made up of 13 amino acids. Between the trimmed V and J ends, which lost 10 bases and 0 bases, there was a span of 10 bases. Germline CDR1 reads MNHEY; CDR2 reads SVGAGI. The CDR3 region has the DNA TGTGCCACCCGACTCCTCTCTGGAAACACCATATATTTT. It translates to CATRLLSGNTIYF.

The sample holds a few counts of this clone. Here the CDR3 reads CASSPSGGTYNEQFF. CDR3 bases: TGTGCCAGCAGCCCGTCGGGAGGTACCTACAATGAGCAGTTCTTC. The J gene is TRBJ2-1, the V gene TRBV7-8; 7 bases line up with TRBD2. Germline loops: CDR1 SGHVS, CDR2 FQNEAQ. V trimming: 5 bases; J trimming: 2 bases; junction bases outside the gene matches: 6. CDR3 length: 15 residues.

As concerns this clone: In the same sample, other DNA sequences code for this CDR3. V gene TRBV18 combines with J gene TRBJ2-7; 7 nucleotides agree with TRBD1. The trim removed 3 bases at V and 5 bases at J, leaving 4 bases unmatched. The V gene's germline CDR1 is KGHSH and CDR2 LQKENI. The CDR3 covers 13 residues. The CDR3 reads CASSPKDRDEQYF. The CDR3 DNA follows: TGTGCCAGCTCACCGAAAGACAGGGACGAGCAGTACTTC. Combining the CDR3 with reference TRBV18 and TRBJ2-7 gives the whole variable domain NAGVMQNPRHLVRRRGQEARLRCSPMKGHSHVYWYRQLPEEGLKFMVYLQKENIIDESGMPKERFSAEFPKEGPSILRIQQVVRGDSAAYFCASSPKDRDEQYFGPGTRLTVT.

The V and J genes are TRBV10-2 and TRBJ1-1; 9 bases agree with TRBD1. The CDR3 loop spans 19 amino acids. Germline V gene lookup returns CDR1 WSHSY and CDR2 SAAADI. V shed 3 bases and J 0 bases; nucleotides not matched to a gene: 14. DNA for the CDR3: TGCGCCAGCAGTGACCGACCTACCGGGACAGGGACTATGAACACTGAAGCTTTCTTT. Translated, it gives CASSDRPTGTGTMNTEAFF.

The chain recombines TRBV5-1 with TRBJ1-1; tentative D call: TRBD1 (6 bases). CDR1 and CDR2 from the germline V gene are SGHRS and YFSETQ. V was trimmed by 3 bases and J by 0 bases, leaving 15 bases between them. The CDR3 consists of 16 residues. CDR3 sequence: CASSSLQGIMNTEAFF. The CDR3 DNA sequence: TGCGCCAGCAGCTCTCTTCAGGGGATCATGAACACTGAAGCTTTCTTT.